The rows below give T cell receptor beta chains drawn from one sample of a study of technical replicates of blood from several donors. Assay used: immunoSEQ multiplex PCR; TCRdb lists only in-frame clones, some missing. The sample holds 75,000 to 90,000 clones; just over 90% are singletons and the top ten take 0.25% to 0.35%. Specimen: T cells isolated from PBMCs. The origin of the receptors is a human donor in good health. The CDR3 runs from the conserved cysteine through the conserved F or W. A D gene is named only where the DNA matches it firmly. Some rows have no size entry. The others give once, few or many, or a class for an expanded clone.

NA	TRBJ1-1	TRBV7-8	NA	TGTGCCAGCAGCGTACAAGTCATGAACACTGAAGCTTTCTTT	CASSVQVMNTEAFF
TRBD1	TRBJ2-3	TRBV5-4	NA	TGTGCCAGCAGGATAAAAGGGGGCGGGCCAGATACGCAGTATTTT	CASRIKGGGPDTQYF
TRBD1	TRBJ1-5	TRBV6-1	NA	TGTGCCAGCCAACGCGAGGGGGCTGGCAATCAGCCCCAGCATTTT	CASQREGAGNQPQHF
NA	TRBJ1-4	TRBV6-5	NA	TGTGCCAGCAGTTATATTCGGGGAGGGGAAAAACTGTTTTTT	CASSYIRGGEKLFF
TRBD1	TRBJ1-5	TRBV30	NA	TGTGCCTCAGACGGACAGGGCTATGGGCCCCAGCATTTT	CASDGQGYGPQHF
TRBD1	TRBJ2-7	TRBV11-2	NA	TGTGCCAGCAGCTCGCCACCGGGACAGGGCGCATTATTCCACTACGAGCAGTACTTC	CASSSPPGQGALFHYEQYF
NA	TRBJ1-2	TRBV19	NA	TGTGCCAGTAGTATCCTAGGGGCGGACGGCTACACCTTC	CASSILGADGYTF
NA	TRBJ2-5	TRBV14	NA	TGTGCCAGCAGCCAAGTGAGAGGAGTTTCGGAGACCCAGTACTTC	CASSQVRGVSETQYF
TRBD2	TRBJ2-7	TRBV19	NA	TGTGCCAGTAGCCTGGGACTAGCGGGAGGATTGTACGAGCAGTACTTC	CASSLGLAGGLYEQYF
NA	TRBJ1-1	TRBV6-6	few	TGTGCCAGCAGTCAGCAGGGGAACACTGAAGCTTTCTTT	CASSQQGNTEAFF
NA	TRBJ2-5	TRBV7-9	NA	TGTGCCGTGCAAAGGGGTCAGCTCAAGGGTAGCCAGTACTTC	CAVQRGQLKGSQYF
TRBD2	TRBJ2-7	TRBV19	NA	TGTGCCAGTAGTATCAGGTGGGGACTAGCGGGCACAGTTTCCTACGAGCAGTACTTC	CASSIRWGLAGTVSYEQYF
TRBD1	TRBJ2-7	TRBV10-2	NA	TGCGCCAGCAGTGAGGGACAGGGCCCCTACGAGCAGTACTTC	CASSEGQGPYEQYF
TRBD2	TRBJ2-1	TRBV29-1	NA	TGCAGCCTCGGTGGCGGGGGGATGAATGAGCAGTTCTTC	CSLGGGGMNEQFF
NA	TRBJ2-7	TRBV28	few	TGTGCCAGCAACGCGGGACAGCCAACCTACGAGCAGTACTTC	CASNAGQPTYEQYF
NA	TRBJ2-2	TRBV15	NA	TGTGCCACCAGCAGAGATGCCCCCCATACTCCCGGGGAGCTGTTTTTT	CATSRDAPHTPGELFF
NA	TRBJ1-4	TRBV5-1	NA	TGCGCCAGCAGCGGGGCTCCTAATGAAAAACTGTTTTTT	CASSGAPNEKLFF
NA	TRBJ1-2	TRBV2	once	TGTGCCAGCAGTGTTGGAGGGGTTGAGGGCTACACCTTC	CASSVGGVEGYTF
TRBD1	TRBJ1-1	TRBV14	once	TGTGCCACCAGGACAGGGTCGGGCACTGAAGCTTTCTTT	CATRTGSGTEAFF
TRBD2	TRBJ2-7	TRBV19	NA	TGTGCCAGTAGTCGTTATAGCGGGGAGACCTACGAGCAGTACTTC	CASSRYSGETYEQYF
TRBD1	TRBJ1-3	TRBV7-9	NA	TGTGCCAGCAGCAGCCCCCAGGGGGCAGGTGGAAACACCATATATTTT	CASSSPQGAGGNTIYF
NA	TRBJ2-2	TRBV5-1	NA	TGCGCCAGCAGCTTGCAGGGTGGCACCGGGGAGCTGTTTTTT	CASSLQGGTGELFF
NA	TRBJ1-1	TRBV9	NA	TGTGCCAGCAGCGTAGAATCTGTTATGAACACTGAAGCTTTCTTT	CASSVESVMNTEAFF
NA	TRBJ1-5	TRBV5-1	once	TGCGCCAGCAGCTTGGGTGCAGGGGCAAACGATCAGCCCCAGCATTTT	CASSLGAGANDQPQHF
TRBD1	TRBJ1-5	TRBV30	few	TGTGCCTGGAGTGGGAACAGGGGTGATCAGCCCCAGCATTTT	CAWSGNRGDQPQHF
NA	TRBJ1-4	TRBV9	NA	TGTGCCAGCAGCGTTGGGTGGGCAGAGGAAAAACTGTTTTTT	CASSVGWAEEKLFF
NA	TRBJ2-4	TRBV25-1	NA	TGTGCCAGCAGTGGGGCTAGCTTGGGGTTAGCCAAAAACATTCAGTACTTC	CASSGASLGLAKNIQYF